Each of the 7 T cell receptor beta chains below was sequenced from the same sample in a study of CD8+ T cells in alopecia areata. RNA extraction was followed by reverse transcription into cDNA, which acted as the sequencing template. Some clones are missing from TCRdb's copy, which holds only in-frame ones; the method was immunoSEQ multiplex PCR. The table shows roughly 250,000 clones, with about two thirds occurring only once. Sequencing used CD4+ T cells sorted from blood, obtained at week 0. These receptors were taken from a human donor with alopecia areata.

The genes are TRBV29-1 and TRBJ1-3, with D possibly matching TRBD1 (5 bases). Germline V gene data show CDR1 as SQVTM and CDR2 as ANQGSEA. Between the trimmed V and J ends, which lost 3 bases and 4 bases, there was a span of 7 bases. CDR3 size: 12 residues. CDR3 loop: CSVEAGGNTIYF. The CDR3 coding sequence is TGCAGCGTTGAGGCAGGGGGAAACACCATATATTTT.

This clone was seen a few times. The chain is built from TRBV14 and TRBJ1-1; no clear D. The CDR3 is 15 residues long. Trimming shortened V by 4 bases and J by 3 bases, and 15 bases separated the two germline ends. Germline V gives CDR1 SGHDN, CDR2 FVKESK. CDR3 coding DNA: TGTGCCAGCAGCCGCAACCTCGACGGCCACACTGAAGCTTTCTTT. Translation gives CASSRNLDGHTEAFF.

This sequence joins TRBV30 and TRBJ2-6; tentative D call: TRBD1 (5 bases). V was clipped by 2 bases and J by 2 bases, with 10 bases between them. The CDR3 consists of 15 residues. Germline CDR1 is GTSNPN and CDR2 is SVGIG (reference sequence). Written as DNA, the CDR3 is TGTGCCTGGAGTCAAGGGGATACTGGGGCCAACGTCCTGACTTTC. Its protein product is CAWSQGDTGANVLTF.

The V gene is TRBV23-1, the J gene TRBJ1-4; 8 bases fit TRBD1. TRBV23-1 is an open reading frame, and its role is uncertain. The CDR3 has 17 residues. V dropped 8 bases and J dropped 0; count of bases not matched to a gene: 11. The CDR3 region is CASPLGGQASTNEKLFF. The CDR3 nucleotides are TGCGCCAGCCCACTAGGGGGACAGGCGTCAACTAATGAAAAACTGTTTTTT.

The chain couples TRBV7-2 to TRBJ2-2; possibly TRBD1 for D (6 bases). V was pared by 5 bases and J by 7 bases, with 11 bases between. Germline V gene lookup returns CDR1 SGHTA and CDR2 FQGNSA. This CDR3 contains 13 residues. This CDR3 is CASSPRGSGELFF. CDR3 nucleotide sequence: TGTGCCAGCAGCCCAAGGGGGAGCGGGGAGCTGTTTTTT.

The rearrangement uses TRBV7-9 and TRBJ1-1; D not certain. This CDR3 is 18 amino acids long. Germline assignment: CDR1 SEHNR and CDR2 FQNEAQ (reference sequence). V gave up 1 base and J gave up 1 base, with 19 bases separating them. The CDR3 spells CASSLVMMKDGPNTEAFF. CDR3 nucleotide sequence: TGTGCCAGCAGCTTAGTGATGATGAAAGACGGACCGAACACTGAAGCTTTCTTT.

V and J are TRBV6-5 and TRBJ1-2; D remains ambiguous. The germline V gene has CDR1 MNHEY and CDR2 SVGAGI. There are 14 residues in the CDR3. Trimming stripped 2 bases from V and 8 bases from J, with 15 bases between. This CDR3 is CASSYLGGINGYTF. CDR3 coding DNA: TGTGCCAGCAGTTACCTGGGCGGCATCAACGGCTACACCTTC.